This T cell receptor beta chain appears in the sequencing data of a study of blood T cell repertoires in COVID-19. Study context: COVID-19 samples from acute and convalescent phases originated in the United States, Italy and Spain.

Germline values: CDR1 MDHEN, CDR2 SYDVKM. V lost 4 bases, J lost 1 base, and 16 bases lay in between. The CDR3 has 16 amino acids. Clones were sequenced by immunoSEQ multiplex PCR, and TCRdb holds only the in-frame ones, with some missing. Of more than 9,500 clones detected, roughly 85% appear once; the ten largest clones hold about 5.2%. The clonotype originates from a human donor in a cohort sampled during active COVID-19. The gene calls are TRBV28 and TRBJ1-1, with D possibly being TRBD1 (6 bases). The sample comprised peripheral blood. CDR3 protein: CASSSALVGANTEAFF. CDR3 nucleotide sequence: TGTGCCAGCAGTTCCGCCCTCGTGGGGGCGAACACTGAAGCTTTCTTT. Full variable domain (outside the CDR3, taken from reference TRBV28 and TRBJ1-1): DVKVTQSSRYLVKRTGEKVFLECVQDMDHENMFWYRQDPGLGLRLIYFSYDVKMKEKGDIPEGYSVSREKKERFSLILESASTNQTSMYLCASSSALVGANTEAFFGQGTRLTVV.